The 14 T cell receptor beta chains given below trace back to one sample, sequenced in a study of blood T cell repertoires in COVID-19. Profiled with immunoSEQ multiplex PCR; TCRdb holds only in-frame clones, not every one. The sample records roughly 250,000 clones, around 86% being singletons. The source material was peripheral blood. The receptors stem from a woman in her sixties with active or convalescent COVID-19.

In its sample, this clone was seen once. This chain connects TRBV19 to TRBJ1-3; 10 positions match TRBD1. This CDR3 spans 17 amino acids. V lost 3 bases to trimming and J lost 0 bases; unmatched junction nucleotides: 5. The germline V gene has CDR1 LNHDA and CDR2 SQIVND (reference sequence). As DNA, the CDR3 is TGTGCCAGTAGTATGGGGACAGGGGCAGCCTCTGGAAACACCATATATTTT. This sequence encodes CASSMGTGAASGNTIYF.

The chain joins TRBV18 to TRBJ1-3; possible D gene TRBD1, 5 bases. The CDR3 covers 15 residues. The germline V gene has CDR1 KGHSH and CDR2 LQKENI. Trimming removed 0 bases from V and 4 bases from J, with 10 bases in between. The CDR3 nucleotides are TGTGCCAGCTCACCACCGGGACGGGAGGGAAACACCATATATTTT. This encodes CASSPPGREGNTIYF.

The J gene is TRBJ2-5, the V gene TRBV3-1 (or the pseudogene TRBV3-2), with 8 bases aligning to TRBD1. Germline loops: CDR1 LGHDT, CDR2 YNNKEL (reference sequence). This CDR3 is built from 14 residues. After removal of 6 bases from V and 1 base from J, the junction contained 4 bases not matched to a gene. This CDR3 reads CASSSTGGQETQYF. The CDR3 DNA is TGTGCCAGCAGTTCAACAGGGGGCCAAGAGACCCAGTACTTC.

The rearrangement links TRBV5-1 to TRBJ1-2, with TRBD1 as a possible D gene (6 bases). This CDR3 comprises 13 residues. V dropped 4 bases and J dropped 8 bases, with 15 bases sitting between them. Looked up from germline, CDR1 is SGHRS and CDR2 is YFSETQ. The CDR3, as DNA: TGCGCCAGCAGCCCCCGGGACACCAGAGGCTACACCTTC. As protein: CASSPRDTRGYTF.

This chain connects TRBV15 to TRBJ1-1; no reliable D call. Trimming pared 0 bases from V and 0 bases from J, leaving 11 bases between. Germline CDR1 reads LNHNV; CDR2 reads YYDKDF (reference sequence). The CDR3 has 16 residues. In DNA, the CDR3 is TGTGCCACCAGCAGAGATCAGAACAGCATGAACACTGAAGCTTTCTTT. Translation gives CATSRDQNSMNTEAFF.

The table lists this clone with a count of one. The CDR3 is CAIPSGVRTGELFF. In nucleotides, the CDR3 is TGTGCCATACCATCAGGGGTGAGGACCGGGGAGCTGTTTTTT. The chain has TRBV19 and TRBJ2-2; the D gene is possibly TRBD1 (6 bases). V shed 10 bases and J shed 5 bases, with 17 bases lying between them. This CDR3 region has 14 residues. The germline V gene encodes CDR1 LNHDA and CDR2 SQIVND (reference sequence). Variable domain in full (rest from reference TRBV19 and TRBJ2-2): DGGITQSPKYLFRKEGQNVTLSCEQNLNHDAMYWYRQDPGQGLRLIYYSQIVNDFQKGDIAEGYSVSREKKESFPLTVTSAQKNPTAFYLCAIPSGVRTGELFFGEGSRLTVL.

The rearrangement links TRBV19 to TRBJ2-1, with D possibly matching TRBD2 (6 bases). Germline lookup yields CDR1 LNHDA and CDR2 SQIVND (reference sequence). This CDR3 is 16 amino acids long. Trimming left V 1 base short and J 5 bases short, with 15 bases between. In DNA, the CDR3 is TGTGCCAGTAGTATAGTAGACGGGGGAGCTCACAATGAGCAGTTCTTC. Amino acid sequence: CASSIVDGGAHNEQFF.

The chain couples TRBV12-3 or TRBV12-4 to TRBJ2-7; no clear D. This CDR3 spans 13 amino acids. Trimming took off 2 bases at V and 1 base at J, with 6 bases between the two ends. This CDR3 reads CASSLSVSYEQYF. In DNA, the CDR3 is TGTGCCAGCAGTTTATCAGTTTCCTACGAGCAGTACTTC.

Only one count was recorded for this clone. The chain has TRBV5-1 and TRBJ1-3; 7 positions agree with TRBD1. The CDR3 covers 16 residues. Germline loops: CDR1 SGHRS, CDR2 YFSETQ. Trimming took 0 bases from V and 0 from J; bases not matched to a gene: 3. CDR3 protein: CASSLGGTVSGNTIYF. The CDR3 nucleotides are TGCGCCAGCAGCTTGGGGGGGACAGTCTCTGGAAACACCATATATTTT.

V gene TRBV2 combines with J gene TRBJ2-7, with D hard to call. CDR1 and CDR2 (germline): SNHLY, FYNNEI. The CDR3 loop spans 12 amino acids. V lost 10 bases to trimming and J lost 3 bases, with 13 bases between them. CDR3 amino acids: CATSPVYYEQYF. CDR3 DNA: TGTGCCACCTCCCCCGTTTACTACGAGCAGTACTTC.

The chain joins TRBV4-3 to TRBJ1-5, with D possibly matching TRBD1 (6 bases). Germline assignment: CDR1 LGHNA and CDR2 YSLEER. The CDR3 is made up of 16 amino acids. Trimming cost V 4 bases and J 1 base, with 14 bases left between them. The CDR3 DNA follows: TGCGCCAGCAGCCTATACAGGGAATCGAGCAATCAGCCCCAGCATTTT. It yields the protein CASSLYRESSNQPQHF.

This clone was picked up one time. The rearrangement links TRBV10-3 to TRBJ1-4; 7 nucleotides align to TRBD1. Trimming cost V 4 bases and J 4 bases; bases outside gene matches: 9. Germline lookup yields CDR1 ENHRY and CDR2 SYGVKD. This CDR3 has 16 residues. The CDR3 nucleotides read TGTGCCATCAGTGCCGAAAAAAGGGGGCTTAATGAAAAACTGTTTTTT. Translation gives CAISAEKRGLNEKLFF.

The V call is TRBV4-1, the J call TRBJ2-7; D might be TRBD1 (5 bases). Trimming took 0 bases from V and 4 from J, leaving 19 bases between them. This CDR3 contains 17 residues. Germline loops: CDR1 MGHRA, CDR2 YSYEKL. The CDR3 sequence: CASSQDSQGRGSYEQYF. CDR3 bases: TGCGCCAGCAGCCAAGACTCCCAGGGAAGGGGATCGTACGAGCAGTACTTC.

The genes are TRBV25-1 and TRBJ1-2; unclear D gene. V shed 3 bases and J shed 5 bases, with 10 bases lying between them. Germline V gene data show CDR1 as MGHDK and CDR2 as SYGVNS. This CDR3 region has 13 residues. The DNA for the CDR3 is TGTGCCAGCAGTGATCGCGTCCTTTATGGCTACACCTTC. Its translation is CASSDRVLYGYTF.